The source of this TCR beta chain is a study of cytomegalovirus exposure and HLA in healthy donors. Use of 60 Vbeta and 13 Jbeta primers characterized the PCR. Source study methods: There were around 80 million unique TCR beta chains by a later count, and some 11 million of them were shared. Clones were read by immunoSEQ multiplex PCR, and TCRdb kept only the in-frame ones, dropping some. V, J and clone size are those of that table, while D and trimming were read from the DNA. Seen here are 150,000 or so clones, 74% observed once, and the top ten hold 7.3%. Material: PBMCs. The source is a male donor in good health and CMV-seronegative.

The DNA of the CDR3 is TGTGCCAGCAGCCAAGTGGGACTAGCGGGAGGGGTCGAGATGAATGAGCAGTTCTTC. This codes for CASSQVGLAGGVEMNEQFF. The rearrangement joins TRBV4-2 to TRBJ2-1, with 16 bases lining up with TRBD2. In germline, CDR1 is LGHNA, CDR2 YNFKEQ. The ends lost 1 base at V and 7 bases at J; junction bases unmatched: 10. CDR3 length: 19 amino acids.